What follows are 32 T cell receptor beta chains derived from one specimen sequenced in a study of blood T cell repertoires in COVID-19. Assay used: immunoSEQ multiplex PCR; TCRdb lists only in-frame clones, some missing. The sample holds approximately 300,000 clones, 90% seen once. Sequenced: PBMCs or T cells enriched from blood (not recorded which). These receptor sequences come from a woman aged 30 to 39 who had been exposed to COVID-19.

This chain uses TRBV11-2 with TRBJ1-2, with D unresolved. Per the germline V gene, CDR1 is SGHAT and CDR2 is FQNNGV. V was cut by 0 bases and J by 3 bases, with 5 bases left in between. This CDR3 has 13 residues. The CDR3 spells CASSLERDYGYTF. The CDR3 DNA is TGTGCCAGCAGCTTAGAGCGAGACTATGGCTACACCTTC.

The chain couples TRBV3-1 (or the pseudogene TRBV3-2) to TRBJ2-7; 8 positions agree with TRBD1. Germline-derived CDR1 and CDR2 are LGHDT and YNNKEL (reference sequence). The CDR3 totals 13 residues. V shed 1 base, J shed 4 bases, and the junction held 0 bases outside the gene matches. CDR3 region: CASSQGTGYEQYF. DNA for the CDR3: TGTGCCAGCAGCCAAGGGACAGGGTACGAGCAGTACTTC.

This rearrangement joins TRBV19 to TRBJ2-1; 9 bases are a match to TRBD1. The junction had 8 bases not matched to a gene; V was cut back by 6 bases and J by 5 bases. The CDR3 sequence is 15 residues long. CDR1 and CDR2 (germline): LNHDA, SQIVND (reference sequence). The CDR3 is CASSADRGSHNEQFF. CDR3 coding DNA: TGTGCCAGTAGCGCGGACAGGGGTTCTCACAATGAGCAGTTCTTC.

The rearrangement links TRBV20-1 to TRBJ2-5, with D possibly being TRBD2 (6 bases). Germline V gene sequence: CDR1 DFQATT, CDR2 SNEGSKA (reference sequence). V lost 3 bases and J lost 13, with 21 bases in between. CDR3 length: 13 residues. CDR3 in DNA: TGCAGTGCTAGTCACAGGAGGGGAAGCACCGGGTACTTC. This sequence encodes CSASHRRGSTGYF.

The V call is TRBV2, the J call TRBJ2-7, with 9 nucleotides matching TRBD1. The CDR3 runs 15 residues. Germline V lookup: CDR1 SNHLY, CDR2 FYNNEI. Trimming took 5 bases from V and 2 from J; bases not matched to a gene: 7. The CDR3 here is CASSPSGTGTYEQYF. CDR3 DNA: TGTGCCAGCAGTCCTTCCGGGACAGGGACCTACGAGCAGTACTTC. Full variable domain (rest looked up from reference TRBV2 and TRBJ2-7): EPEVTQTPSHQVTQMGQEVILRCVPISNHLYFYWYRQILGQKVEFLVSFYNNEISEKSEIFDDQFSVERPDGSNFTLKIRSTKLEDSAMYFCASSPSGTGTYEQYFGPGTRLTVT.

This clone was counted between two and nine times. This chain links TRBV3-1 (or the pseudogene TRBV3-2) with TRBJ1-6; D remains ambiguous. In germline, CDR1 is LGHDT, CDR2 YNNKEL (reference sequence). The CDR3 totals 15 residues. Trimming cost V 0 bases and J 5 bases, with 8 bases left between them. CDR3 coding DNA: TGTGCCAGCAGCCAAGAGACATTCAATAATTCACCCCTCCACTTT. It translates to CASSQETFNNSPLHF.

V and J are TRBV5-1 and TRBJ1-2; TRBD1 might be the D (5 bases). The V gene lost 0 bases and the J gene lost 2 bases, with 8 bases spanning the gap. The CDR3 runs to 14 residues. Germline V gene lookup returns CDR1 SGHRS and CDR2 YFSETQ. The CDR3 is CASSLEGYNYGYTF. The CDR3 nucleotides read TGCGCCAGCAGCTTGGAGGGGTACAACTATGGCTACACCTTC. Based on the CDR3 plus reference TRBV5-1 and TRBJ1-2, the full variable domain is KAGVTQTPRYLIKTRGQQVTLSCSPISGHRSVSWYQQTPGQGLQFLFEYFSETQRNKGNFPGRFSGRQFSNSRSEMNVSTLELGDSALYLCASSLEGYNYGYTFGSGTRLTVV.

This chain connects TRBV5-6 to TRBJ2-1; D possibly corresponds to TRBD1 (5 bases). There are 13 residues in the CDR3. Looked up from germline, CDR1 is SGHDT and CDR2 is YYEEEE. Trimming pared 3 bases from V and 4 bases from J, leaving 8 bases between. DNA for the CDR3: TGTGCCAGCAGCTCAGGGCGGTACAATGAGCAGTTCTTC. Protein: CASSSGRYNEQFF.

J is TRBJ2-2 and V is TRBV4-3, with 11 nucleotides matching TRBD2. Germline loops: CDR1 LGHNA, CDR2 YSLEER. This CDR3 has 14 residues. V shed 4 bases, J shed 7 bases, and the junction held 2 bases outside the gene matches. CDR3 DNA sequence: TGCGCCAGCAGCCGCGGGACTAGCGGCGGGGAGCTGTTTTTT. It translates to CASSRGTSGGELFF.

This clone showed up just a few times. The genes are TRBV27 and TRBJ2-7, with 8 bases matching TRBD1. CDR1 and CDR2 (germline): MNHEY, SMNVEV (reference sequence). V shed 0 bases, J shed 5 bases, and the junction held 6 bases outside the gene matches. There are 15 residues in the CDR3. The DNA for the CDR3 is TGTGCCAGCAGTTTATCCCCAGGGGGCCACCACGAGCAGTACTTC. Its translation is CASSLSPGGHHEQYF.

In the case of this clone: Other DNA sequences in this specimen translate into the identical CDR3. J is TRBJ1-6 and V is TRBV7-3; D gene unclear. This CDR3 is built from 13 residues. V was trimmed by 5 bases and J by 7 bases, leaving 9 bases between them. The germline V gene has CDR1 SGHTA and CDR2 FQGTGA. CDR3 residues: CASSPTSNSPLHF. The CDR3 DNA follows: TGTGCCAGCAGCCCGACATCGAATTCACCCCTCCACTTT.

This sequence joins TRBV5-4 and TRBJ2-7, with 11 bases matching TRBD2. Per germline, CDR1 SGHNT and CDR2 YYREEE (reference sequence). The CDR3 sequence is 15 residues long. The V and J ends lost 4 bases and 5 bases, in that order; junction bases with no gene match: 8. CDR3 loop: CASSAKLAGADEQYF. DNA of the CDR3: TGTGCCAGCAGCGCCAAACTAGCGGGGGCTGACGAGCAGTACTTC.

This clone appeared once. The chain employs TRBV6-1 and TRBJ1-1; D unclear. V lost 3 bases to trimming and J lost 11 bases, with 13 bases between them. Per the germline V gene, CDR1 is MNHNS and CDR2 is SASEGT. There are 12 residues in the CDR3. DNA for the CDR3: TGTGCCAGCAGTGATCCTGGGGAGACGGCTTTCTTT. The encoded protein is CASSDPGETAFF.

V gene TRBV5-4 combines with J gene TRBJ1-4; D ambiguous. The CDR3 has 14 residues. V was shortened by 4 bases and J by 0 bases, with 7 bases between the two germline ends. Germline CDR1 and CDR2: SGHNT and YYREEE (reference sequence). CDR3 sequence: CASSRETTNEKLFF. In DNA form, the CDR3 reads TGTGCCAGCAGCAGAGAAACAACTAATGAAAAACTGTTTTTT.

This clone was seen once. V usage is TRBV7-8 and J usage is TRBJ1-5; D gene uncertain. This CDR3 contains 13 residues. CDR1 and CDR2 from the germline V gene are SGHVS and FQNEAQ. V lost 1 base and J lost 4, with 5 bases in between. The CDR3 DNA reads TGTGCCAGCAGCTTAGGGCGGAATCAGCCCCAGCATTTT. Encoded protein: CASSLGRNQPQHF. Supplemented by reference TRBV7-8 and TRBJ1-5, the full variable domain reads GAGVSQSPRYKVAKRGQDVALRCDPISGHVSLFWYQQALGQGPEFLTYFQNEAQLDKSGLPSDRFFAERPEGSVSTLKIQRTQQEDSAVYLCASSLGRNQPQHFGDGTRLSIL.

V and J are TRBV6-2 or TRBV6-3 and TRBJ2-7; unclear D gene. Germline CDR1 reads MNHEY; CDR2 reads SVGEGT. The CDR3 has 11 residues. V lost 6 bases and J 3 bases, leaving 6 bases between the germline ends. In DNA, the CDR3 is TGTGCCAGCAGCTTTAACTACGAGCAGTACTTC. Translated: CASSFNYEQYF.

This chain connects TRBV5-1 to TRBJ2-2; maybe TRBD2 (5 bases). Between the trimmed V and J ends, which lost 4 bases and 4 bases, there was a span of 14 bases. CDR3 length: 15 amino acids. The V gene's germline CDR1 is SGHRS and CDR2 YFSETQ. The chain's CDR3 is CASSRSGGGTGELFF. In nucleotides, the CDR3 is TGCGCCAGCAGCCGGAGCGGCGGAGGCACCGGGGAGCTGTTTTTT.

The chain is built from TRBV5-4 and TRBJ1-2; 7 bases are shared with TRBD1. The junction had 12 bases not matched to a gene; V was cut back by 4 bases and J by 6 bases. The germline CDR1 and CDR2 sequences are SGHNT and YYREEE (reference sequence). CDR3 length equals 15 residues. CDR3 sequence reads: CASSLRQGWDNGYTF. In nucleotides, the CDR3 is TGTGCCAGCAGCCTAAGACAGGGATGGGACAATGGCTACACCTTC. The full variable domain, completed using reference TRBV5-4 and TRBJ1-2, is ETGVTQSPTHLIKTRGQQVTLRCSSQSGHNTVSWYQQALGQGPQFIFQYYREEENGRGNFPPRFSGLQFPNYSSELNVNALELDDSALYLCASSLRQGWDNGYTFGSGTRLTVV.

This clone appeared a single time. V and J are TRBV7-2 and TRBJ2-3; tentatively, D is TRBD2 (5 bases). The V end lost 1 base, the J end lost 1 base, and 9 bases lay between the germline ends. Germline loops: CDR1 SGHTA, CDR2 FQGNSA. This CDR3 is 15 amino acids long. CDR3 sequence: CASSLDGSGTDTQYF. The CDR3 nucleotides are TGTGCCAGCAGCTTAGACGGTAGCGGCACAGATACGCAGTATTTT. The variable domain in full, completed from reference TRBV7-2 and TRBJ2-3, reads GAGVSQSPSNKVTEKGKDVELRCDPISGHTALYWYRQSLGQGLEFLIYFQGNSAPDKSGLPSDRFSAERTGGSVSTLTIQRTQQEDSAVYLCASSLDGSGTDTQYFGPGTRLTVL.

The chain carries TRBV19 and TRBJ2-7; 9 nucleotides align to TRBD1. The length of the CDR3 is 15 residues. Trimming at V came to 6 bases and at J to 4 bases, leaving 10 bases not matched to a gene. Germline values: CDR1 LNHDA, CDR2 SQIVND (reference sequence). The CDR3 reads CASRSPGQGRYEQYF. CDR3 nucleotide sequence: TGTGCCAGTAGATCCCCCGGACAGGGGAGATACGAGCAGTACTTC.

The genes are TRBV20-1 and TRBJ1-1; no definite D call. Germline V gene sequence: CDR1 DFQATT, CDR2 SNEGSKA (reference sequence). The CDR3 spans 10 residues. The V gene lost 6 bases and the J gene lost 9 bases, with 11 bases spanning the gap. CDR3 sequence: CSAAGPQAFF. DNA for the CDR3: TGCAGTGCAGCTGGTCCTCAAGCTTTCTTT.

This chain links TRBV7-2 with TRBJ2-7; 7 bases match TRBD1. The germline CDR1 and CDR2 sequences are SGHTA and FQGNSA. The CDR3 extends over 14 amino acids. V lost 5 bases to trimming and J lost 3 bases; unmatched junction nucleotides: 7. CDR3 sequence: CASSPGTVIYEQYF. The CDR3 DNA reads TGTGCCAGCAGCCCCGGGACAGTTATCTACGAGCAGTACTTC.

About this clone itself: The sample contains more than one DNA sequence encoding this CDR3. The CDR3 region is CASSPPSGTEAFF. DNA for the CDR3: TGTGCCAGCTCACCACCAAGCGGAACTGAAGCTTTCTTT. The chain employs TRBV18 and TRBJ1-1; D remains ambiguous. Deletions cut 0 bases from V and 5 bases from J, with 7 bases between. The CDR3 has 13 amino acids. Germline V CDR1 and CDR2: KGHSH, LQKENI.

The CDR3 coding sequence is TGCGCCAGCAGCTCGTCTATTGGAAACACCATATATTTT. Residues: CASSSSIGNTIYF. The V call is TRBV4-1, the J call TRBJ1-3; no firm D call. The CDR3 is made up of 13 amino acids. Germline V gene data show CDR1 as MGHRA and CDR2 as YSYEKL. Trimming removed 5 bases from V and 3 bases from J, with 8 bases in between.

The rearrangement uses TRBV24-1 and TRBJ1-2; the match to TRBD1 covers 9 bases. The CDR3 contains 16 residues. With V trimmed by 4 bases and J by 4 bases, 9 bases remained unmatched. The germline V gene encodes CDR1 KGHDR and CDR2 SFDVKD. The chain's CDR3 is CATSETGGGSTYGYTF. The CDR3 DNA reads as TGTGCCACCAGTGAAACAGGGGGCGGGTCTACCTATGGCTACACCTTC.

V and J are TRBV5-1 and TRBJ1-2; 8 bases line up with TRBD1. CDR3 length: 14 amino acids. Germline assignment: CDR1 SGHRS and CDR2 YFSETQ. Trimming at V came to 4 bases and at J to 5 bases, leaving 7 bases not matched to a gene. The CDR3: CASSRTGTRYGYTF. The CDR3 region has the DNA TGCGCCAGCAGCCGGACAGGGACAAGATATGGCTACACCTTC.

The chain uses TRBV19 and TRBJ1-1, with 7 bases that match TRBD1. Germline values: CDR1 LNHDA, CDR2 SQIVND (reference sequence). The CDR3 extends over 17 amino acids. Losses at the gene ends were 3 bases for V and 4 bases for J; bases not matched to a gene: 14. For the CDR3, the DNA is TGTGCCAGTAGTATTGGCATTCCGGACACAGGGGCCACTGAAGCTTTCTTT. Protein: CASSIGIPDTGATEAFF.

CDR3: CASSLAGGTSPLHF. The CDR3 DNA follows: TGTGCCAGCAGCTTAGCAGGAGGAACGTCACCCCTCCACTTT. The V and J genes are TRBV5-4 and TRBJ1-6, with unresolved D. The CDR3 length is 14 residues. The V end was cut by 2 bases, the J end by 10 bases, with 13 bases between. The germline V gene encodes CDR1 SGHNT and CDR2 YYREEE (reference sequence).

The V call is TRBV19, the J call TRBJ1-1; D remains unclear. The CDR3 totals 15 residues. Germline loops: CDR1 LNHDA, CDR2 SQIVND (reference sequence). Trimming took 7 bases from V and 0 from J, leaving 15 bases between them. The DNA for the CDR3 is TGTGCCAGTACTCAGCCGGGAGAGTTGAACACTGAAGCTTTCTTT. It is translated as CASTQPGELNTEAFF. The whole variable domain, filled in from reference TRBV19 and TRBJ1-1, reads DGGITQSPKYLFRKEGQNVTLSCEQNLNHDAMYWYRQDPGQGLRLIYYSQIVNDFQKGDIAEGYSVSREKKESFPLTVTSAQKNPTAFYLCASTQPGELNTEAFFGQGTRLTVV.

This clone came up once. In DNA, the CDR3 is TGTGCCAGCAGTTTAAAAGGTCCCGCTTCAGGCCACAATGAGCAGTTCTTC. As protein: CASSLKGPASGHNEQFF. The J gene is TRBJ2-1, the V gene TRBV6-2 or TRBV6-3; D is unresolved. The CDR3 has 17 amino acids. V was pared by 4 bases and J by 5 bases, with 21 bases between. Germline values: CDR1 MNHEY, CDR2 SVGEGT.

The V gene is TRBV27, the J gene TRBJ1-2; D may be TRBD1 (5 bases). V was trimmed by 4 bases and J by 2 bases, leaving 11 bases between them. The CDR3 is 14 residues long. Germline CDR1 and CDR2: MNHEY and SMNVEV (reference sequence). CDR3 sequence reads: CASSSFRVNYGYTF. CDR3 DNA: TGTGCCAGCAGTTCATTCAGGGTGAACTATGGCTACACCTTC.

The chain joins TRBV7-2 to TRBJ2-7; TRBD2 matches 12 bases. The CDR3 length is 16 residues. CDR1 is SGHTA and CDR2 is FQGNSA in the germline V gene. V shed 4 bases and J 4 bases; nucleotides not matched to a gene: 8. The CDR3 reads CASSSQRLAGVYEQYF. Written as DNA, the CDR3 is TGTGCCAGCAGCTCCCAGAGACTAGCGGGGGTTTACGAGCAGTACTTC.